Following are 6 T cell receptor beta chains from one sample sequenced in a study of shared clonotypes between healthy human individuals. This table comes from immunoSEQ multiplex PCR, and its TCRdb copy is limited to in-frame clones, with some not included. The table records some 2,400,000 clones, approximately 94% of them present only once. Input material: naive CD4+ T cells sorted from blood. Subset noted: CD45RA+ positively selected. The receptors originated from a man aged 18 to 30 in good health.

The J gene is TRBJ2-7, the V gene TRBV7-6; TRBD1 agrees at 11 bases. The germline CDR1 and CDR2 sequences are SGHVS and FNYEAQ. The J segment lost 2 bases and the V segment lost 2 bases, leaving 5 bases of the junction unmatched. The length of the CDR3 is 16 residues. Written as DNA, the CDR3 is TGTGCCAGCAGCTTATCTGGACAGGGGGCACCCTACGAGCAGTACTTC. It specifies CASSLSGQGAPYEQYF.

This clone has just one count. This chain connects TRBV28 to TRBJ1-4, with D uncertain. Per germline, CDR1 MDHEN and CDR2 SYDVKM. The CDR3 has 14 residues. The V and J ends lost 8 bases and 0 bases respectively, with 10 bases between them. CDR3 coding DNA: TGTGCCAGCGGGTCGGGGACAACTAATGAAAAACTGTTTTTT. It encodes CASGSGTTNEKLFF.

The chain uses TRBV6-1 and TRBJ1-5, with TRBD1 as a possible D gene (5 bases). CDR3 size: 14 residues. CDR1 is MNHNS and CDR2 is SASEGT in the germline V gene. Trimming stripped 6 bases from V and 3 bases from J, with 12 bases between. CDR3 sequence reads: CASRGAGHNQPQHF. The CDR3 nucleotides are TGTGCCAGCAGAGGGGCAGGGCACAATCAGCCCCAGCATTTT.

For the CDR3, the DNA is TGTGCCAGCAGTTACTCGCTCGGGAGTCAGCCCCAGCATTTT. It is translated as CASSYSLGSQPQHF. V is TRBV6-6 and J is TRBJ1-5; the D is unclear. Trimming shortened V by 0 bases and J by 6 bases, and 9 bases separated the two germline ends. The CDR3 is 14 amino acids. From germline, CDR1 is MNHNY and CDR2 SVGAGI (reference sequence).

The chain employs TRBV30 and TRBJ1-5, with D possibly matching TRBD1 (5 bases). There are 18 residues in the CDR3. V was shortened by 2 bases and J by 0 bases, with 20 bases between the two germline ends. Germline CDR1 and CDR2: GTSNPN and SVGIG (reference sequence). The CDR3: CAWSHGKTDRGSNQPQHF. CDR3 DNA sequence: TGTGCCTGGAGTCATGGAAAGACAGATCGTGGTAGCAATCAGCCCCAGCATTTT.

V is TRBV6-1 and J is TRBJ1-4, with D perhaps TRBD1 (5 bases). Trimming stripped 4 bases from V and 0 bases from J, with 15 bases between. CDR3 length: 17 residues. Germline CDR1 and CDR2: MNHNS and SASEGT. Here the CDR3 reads CASSGTVQVTTNEKLFF. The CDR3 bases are TGTGCCAGCAGTGGTACCGTACAGGTTACAACTAATGAAAAACTGTTTTTT.